A single sample gave rise to the 17 T cell receptor beta chains below, sequenced in a study of OX40 agonist ivuxolimab in advanced cancers. Profiling relied on immunoSEQ multiplex PCR, and the TCRdb table lists in-frame clones only, not all of them. The sample includes 66,000 or so clones, around 90% of them seen just once. The material sequenced was CD4+ or CD8+ T cells sorted from blood, taken in a trial of the OX40 agonist ivuxolimab. These receptors all stem from an adult with an advanced solid tumor such as melanoma, head and neck, liver or kidney cancer.

The chain couples TRBV9 to TRBJ2-1; D is undetermined. Germline V gene lookup returns CDR1 SGDLS and CDR2 YYNGEE. The CDR3 contains 14 residues. Between the trimmed V and J ends, which lost 3 bases and 3 bases, there was a span of 10 bases. CDR3 bases: TGTGCCAGCAGCGGTACCGGCATCTACAATGAGCAGTTCTTC. Protein sequence: CASSGTGIYNEQFF.

This chain uses TRBV11-2 with TRBJ1-3, with 7 bases fitting TRBD1. This CDR3 contains 15 residues. Germline loops: CDR1 SGHAT, CDR2 FQNNGV. Trimming took 4 bases from V and 1 from J; bases not matched to a gene: 4. The CDR3 here is CASSYPTGSGNTIYF. CDR3 nucleotide sequence: TGTGCCAGCAGCTACCCGACAGGGTCTGGAAACACCATATATTTT.

V is TRBV9 and J is TRBJ1-1, with D hard to call. The CDR3 runs to 14 residues. V was pared by 4 bases and J by 4 bases, with 14 bases between. The germline V gene has CDR1 SGDLS and CDR2 YYNGEE. CDR3 sequence (DNA): TGTGCCAGCAGCCGGACGCCGGAGGCCACTGAAGCTTTCTTT. Translating gives CASSRTPEATEAFF.

The chain links TRBV7-2 to TRBJ2-3; D may correspond to TRBD1 or TRBD2 (6 bases each). The CDR3 spans 16 residues. Germline V gene lookup returns CDR1 SGHTA and CDR2 FQGNSA. Trimming took 2 bases from V and 5 from J, leaving 17 bases between them. CDR3 in amino acids: CASSLKVGGLVDTQYF. In DNA, the CDR3 is TGTGCCAGCAGCTTAAAAGTAGGGGGGCTAGTAGATACGCAGTATTTT.

V is TRBV29-1 and J is TRBJ2-1; 9 bases fit TRBD2. Unmatched junction bases numbered 9, after V lost 6 bases and J lost 6 bases. Germline V CDR1 and CDR2: SQVTM, ANQGSEA. The CDR3 contains 14 residues. The CDR3 nucleotides read TGCAGCGTGAACCTAGCGGGGAAAGTCAATGAGCAGTTCTTC. Protein: CSVNLAGKVNEQFF.

The gene calls are TRBV5-1 and TRBJ1-2, with D perhaps TRBD1 (6 bases). V was shortened by 0 bases and J by 4 bases, with 16 bases between the two germline ends. CDR3 length equals 16 residues. The V gene's germline CDR1 is SGHRS and CDR2 YFSETQ. The CDR3 DNA reads as TGCGCCAGCAGCTTGGCTGGCAGGGGAGCCCTCTATGGCTACACCTTC. This gives the protein CASSLAGRGALYGYTF.

The V and J genes are TRBV28 and TRBJ2-3; TRBD2 aligns across 7 bases. The J segment lost 5 bases and the V segment lost 6 bases, leaving 8 bases of the junction unmatched. The CDR3 is 14 residues long. Looked up from germline, CDR1 is MDHEN and CDR2 is SYDVKM. In DNA, the CDR3 is TGTGCCAGCAGGACGGCGGGAGTAGGAGATACGCAGTATTTT. This codes for CASRTAGVGDTQYF.

The CDR3 is CASSEYGAVGSTDTQYF. Written as DNA, the CDR3 is TGTGCCAGCAGTGAATATGGTGCGGTGGGTAGCACAGATACGCAGTATTTT. J is TRBJ2-3 and V is TRBV2; D call uncertain. The CDR3 contains 17 residues. V was cut by 2 bases and J by 0 bases, with 15 bases left in between. Germline-derived CDR1 and CDR2 are SNHLY and FYNNEI.

This clone was recorded only once. The V call is TRBV7-2, the J call TRBJ1-1, with D possibly TRBD1 on 5 matching bases. Trimming pared 1 base from V and 10 bases from J, leaving 10 bases between. Germline V gene lookup returns CDR1 SGHTA and CDR2 FQGNSA. This CDR3 has 12 amino acids. The CDR3 protein is CASSLEGVLAFF. CDR3 coding DNA: TGTGCCAGCAGCTTAGAAGGGGTTTTAGCTTTCTTT.

J is TRBJ2-7 and V is TRBV19; TRBD1 aligns across 9 bases. Trimming took 5 bases from V and 3 from J; bases not matched to a gene: 8. The CDR3 runs to 15 residues. Germline V CDR1 and CDR2: LNHDA, SQIVND (reference sequence). In DNA, the CDR3 is TGTGCCAGTAGTTTCGCCGGGACAGGGCGCTACGAGCAGTACTTC. Translating it yields CASSFAGTGRYEQYF.

This chain connects TRBV29-1 to TRBJ1-2; D is ambiguous. Between the trimmed V and J ends, which lost 3 bases and 4 bases, there was a span of 9 bases. CDR1 SQVTM and CDR2 ANQGSEA come from the germline V gene. The CDR3 is 12 residues long. The CDR3 DNA sequence: TGCAGCGTTGATACCGGGAGCTATGGCTACACCTTC. Its translation: CSVDTGSYGYTF.

This clone was observed once. J is TRBJ2-7 and V is TRBV6-1, with TRBD2 matching over 8 bases. Germline V gene data show CDR1 as MNHNS and CDR2 as SASEGT. V shed 8 bases and J 2 bases; nucleotides not matched to a gene: 11. The CDR3 is 15 amino acids. The CDR3, as DNA: TGTGCCAGCCACCCGGGGGGGGGAGCCACCTACGAGCAGTACTTC. It is translated as CASHPGGGATYEQYF.

This chain uses TRBV27 with TRBJ2-2; D gene ambiguous. The CDR3 has 13 amino acids. The V gene's germline CDR1 is MNHEY and CDR2 SMNVEV (reference sequence). V lost 2 bases, J lost 5 bases, and 6 bases lay in between. The DNA of the CDR3 is TGTGCCAGCAGTTTAGGCACTACCGGGGAGCTGTTTTTT. It specifies CASSLGTTGELFF.

V is TRBV11-3 and J is TRBJ2-3; either TRBD1 or TRBD2 may fit D (7 bases each). This CDR3 has 14 amino acids. Germline values: CDR1 SGHNT, CDR2 YENEEA. The V and J ends lost 5 bases and 1 base respectively, with 10 bases between them. CDR3 amino acids: CASSQGGGTDTQYF. The DNA of the CDR3 is TGTGCCAGCAGCCAGGGGGGGGGCACAGATACGCAGTATTTT.

This clone was counted once. In DNA, the CDR3 is TGCGCCAGCAGCCAAGATTACAGCGGGGGTTCCTCCCTTACGCAGTATTTT. Its translation is CASSQDYSGGSSLTQYF. This rearrangement joins TRBV4-1 to TRBJ2-3; 8 positions agree with TRBD2. The germline CDR1 and CDR2 sequences are MGHRA and YSYEKL. The CDR3 covers 17 residues. The V gene end was trimmed by 0 bases and the J gene end by 8 bases; junction bases not matched to a gene: 13.

This chain uses TRBV11-2 with TRBJ2-1, with 11 bases matching TRBD2. The CDR3 runs to 15 residues. CDR1 SGHAT and CDR2 FQNNGV come from the germline V gene. J gave up 4 bases and V 4 bases, and 3 bases lay outside the gene matches. CDR3 in DNA: TGTGCCAGCAGCTCCCTAGCGGGAGGTTACAATGAGCAGTTCTTC. Translating gives CASSSLAGGYNEQFF.

The chain joins TRBV4-3 to TRBJ1-2; D is ambiguous. V was shortened by 0 bases and J by 5 bases, with 10 bases between the two germline ends. Germline lookup yields CDR1 LGHNA and CDR2 YSLEER. The CDR3 loop spans 14 amino acids. The CDR3 here is CASSQDPQIYGYTF. Here the CDR3 DNA reads TGCGCCAGCAGCCAAGATCCTCAAATATATGGCTACACCTTC.